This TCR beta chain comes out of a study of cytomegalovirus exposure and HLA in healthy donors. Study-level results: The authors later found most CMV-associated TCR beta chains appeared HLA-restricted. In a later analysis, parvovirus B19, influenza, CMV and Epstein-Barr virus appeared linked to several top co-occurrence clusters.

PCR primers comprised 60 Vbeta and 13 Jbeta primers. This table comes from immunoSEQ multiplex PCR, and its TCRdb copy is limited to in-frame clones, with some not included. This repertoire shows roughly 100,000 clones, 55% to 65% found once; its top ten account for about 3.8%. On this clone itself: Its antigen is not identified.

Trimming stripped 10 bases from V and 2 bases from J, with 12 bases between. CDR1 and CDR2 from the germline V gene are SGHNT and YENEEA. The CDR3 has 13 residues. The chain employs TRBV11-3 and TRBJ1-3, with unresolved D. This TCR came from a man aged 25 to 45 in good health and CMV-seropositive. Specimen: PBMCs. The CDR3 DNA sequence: TGTGCCACCAGAAGGGAGCCTGGAAACACCATATATTTT. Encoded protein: CATRREPGNTIYF.